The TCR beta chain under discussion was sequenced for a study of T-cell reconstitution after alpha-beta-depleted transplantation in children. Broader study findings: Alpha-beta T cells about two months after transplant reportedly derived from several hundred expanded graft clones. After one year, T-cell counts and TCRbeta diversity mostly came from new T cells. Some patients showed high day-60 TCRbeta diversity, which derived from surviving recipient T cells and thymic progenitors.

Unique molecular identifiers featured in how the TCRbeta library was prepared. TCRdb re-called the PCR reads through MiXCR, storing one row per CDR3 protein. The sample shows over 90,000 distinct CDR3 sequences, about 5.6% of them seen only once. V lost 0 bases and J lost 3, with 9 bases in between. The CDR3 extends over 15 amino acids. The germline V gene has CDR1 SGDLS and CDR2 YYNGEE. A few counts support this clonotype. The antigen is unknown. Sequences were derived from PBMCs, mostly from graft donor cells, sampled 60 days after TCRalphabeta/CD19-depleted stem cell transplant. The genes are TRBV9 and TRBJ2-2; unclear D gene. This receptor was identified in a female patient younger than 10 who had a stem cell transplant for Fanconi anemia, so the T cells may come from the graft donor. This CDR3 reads CASSVEALDTGELFF. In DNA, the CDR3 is TGTGCCAGCAGCGTAGAAGCCTTAGACACCGGGGAGCTGTTTTTT. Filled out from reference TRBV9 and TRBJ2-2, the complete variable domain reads DSGVTQTPKHLITATGQRVTLRCSPRSGDLSVYWYQQSLDQGLQFLIQYYNGEERAKGNILERFSAQQFPDLHSELNLSSLELGDSALYFCASSVEALDTGELFFGEGSRLTVL.